This TCR beta chain was captured by sequencing in a study of monozygotic twins with inflammatory bowel disease. Each donor had 2.5 ml of blood drawn. With respect to this clonotype: As yet, its antigen is unknown.

This CDR3 comprises 15 residues. CDR1 and CDR2 (germline): SGHAT, FQNNGV. Study findings and constraints: Clonotype sharing was lower in IBD patients than healthy twins, most markedly with disease activity.

The team made cDNA by running eight separate reactions for each sample. The cDNA of both the TCRalpha and TCRbeta chains was subjected to two nested PCRs of approximately 16 and 9 cycles. TCRdb reworked the 5' RACE reads into one entry per CDR3 protein, no DNA. This listing includes about 330,000 distinct CDR3 sequences. The source material was blood. V is TRBV11-2 and J is TRBJ2-1; TCRdb lists TRBD1, though no DNA is available to test this call. The receptor was isolated from a human donor with ulcerative colitis or Crohn's disease, or a healthy co-twin of an affected twin (not recorded which). CDR3 protein: CASSLEADTYNEQFF.